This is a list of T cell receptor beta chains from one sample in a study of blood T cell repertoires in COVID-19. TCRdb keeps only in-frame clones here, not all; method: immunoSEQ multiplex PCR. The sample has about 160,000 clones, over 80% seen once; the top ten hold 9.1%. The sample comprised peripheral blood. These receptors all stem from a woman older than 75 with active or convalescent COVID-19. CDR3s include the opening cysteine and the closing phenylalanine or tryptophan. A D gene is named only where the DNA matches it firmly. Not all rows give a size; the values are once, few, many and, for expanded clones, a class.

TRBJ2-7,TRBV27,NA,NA,TGTGCCAGCAATTCGGGTCGAACGGGAAACGAGCAGTACTTC,CASNSGRTGNEQYF
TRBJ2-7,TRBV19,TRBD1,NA,TGTGCCAGTAGTATTTCGGGACAGGGGGCCTACGAGCAGTACTTC,CASSISGQGAYEQYF
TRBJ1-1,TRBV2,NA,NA,TGTGCCAGCAGGGGAACAGGGAACACTGAAGCTTTCTTT,CASRGTGNTEAFF
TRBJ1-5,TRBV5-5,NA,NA,TGTGCCAGCAGCTTTACCGGGACACTCAGTGAGCCCCAGCATTTT,CASSFTGTLSEPQHF
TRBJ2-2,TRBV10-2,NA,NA,TGCGCCAGCAGCGGGAACACCGGGGAGCTGTTTTTT,CASSGNTGELFF
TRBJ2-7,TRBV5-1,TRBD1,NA,TGCGCCAGCAGCTTGGGTGGCGGGACAGGGTATCCCTACGAGCAGTACTTC,CASSLGGGTGYPYEQYF
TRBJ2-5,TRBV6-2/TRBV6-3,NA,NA,TGTGCCAGCAGTTATGGGCAGACCCAGTACTTC,CASSYGQTQYF
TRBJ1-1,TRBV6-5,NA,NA,TGTGCCAGCAGTTCCCTTATAGAAGCTTTCTTT,CASSSLIEAFF
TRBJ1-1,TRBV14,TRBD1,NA,TGTGCCAGCAGCCAACAGGGGACAGGGGTCGACACTGAAGCTTTCTTT,CASSQQGTGVDTEAFF
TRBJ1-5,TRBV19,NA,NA,TGTGCCAGTAGTTCCTCCGCGGGGGGCGCATACCAGCCCCAGCATTTT,CASSSSAGGAYQPQHF
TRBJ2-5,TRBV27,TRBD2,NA,TGTGCCAGCAGTTCCCTCCGGGGGGGCCAAGAGACCCAGTACTTC,CASSSLRGGQETQYF
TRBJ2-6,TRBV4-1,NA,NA,TGCGCCAGCAGCCAAGATGGCGCGGCTGGGGCCAACGTCCTGACTTTC,CASSQDGAAGANVLTF
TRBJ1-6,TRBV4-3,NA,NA,TGCGCCAGCAGCCAAGGTAGCGGGCCTAATTCACCCCTCCACTTT,CASSQGSGPNSPLHF
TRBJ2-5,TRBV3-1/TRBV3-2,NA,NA,TGTGCCAGCAGCCAAACCGGGGGACAAGAGACCCAGTACTTC,CASSQTGGQETQYF
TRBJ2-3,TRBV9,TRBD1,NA,TGTGCCAGCAGCCCGACAGGGGCGGCAGATACGCAGTATTTT,CASSPTGAADTQYF
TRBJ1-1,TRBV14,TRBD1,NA,TGTGCCAGCAGCCAACGGACAGGGAAGATGAACACTGAAGCTTTCTTT,CASSQRTGKMNTEAFF
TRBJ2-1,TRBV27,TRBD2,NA,TGTGCCAGCAGTCCAAAAGGTAGCGGGGGGCACTCCTACAATGAGCAGTTCTTC,CASSPKGSGGHSYNEQFF
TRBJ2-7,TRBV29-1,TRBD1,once,TGCAGCGCTAAGACAGGGTACTACGAGCAGTACTTC,CSAKTGYYEQYF
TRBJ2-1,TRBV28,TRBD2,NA,TGTGCCAGCAGTTTAGGCGGGGGAACACGCAAGAGGCAGTTCTTC,CASSLGGGTRKRQFF
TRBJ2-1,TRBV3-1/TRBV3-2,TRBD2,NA,TGTGCCAGCAGCTTAGCGGGGGGTTCTTACAATGAGCAGTTCTTC,CASSLAGGSYNEQFF
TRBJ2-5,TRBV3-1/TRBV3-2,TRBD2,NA,TGTGCCAGCAGCCTCCGGACTAGCGGAGCTCAAGAGACCCAGTACTTC,CASSLRTSGAQETQYF
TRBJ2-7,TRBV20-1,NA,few,TGCAGTGCTAGTCAGGGTCCGGCCGAGCAGTACTTC,CSASQGPAEQYF
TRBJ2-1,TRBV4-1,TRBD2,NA,TGCGCCAGCTCCACTAGCGGCTCCTACAATGAGCAGTTCTTC,CASSTSGSYNEQFF
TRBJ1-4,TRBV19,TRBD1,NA,TGTGCCAGTAGTATCACAGGGGGGGCAACTAATGAAAAACTGTTTTTT,CASSITGGATNEKLFF
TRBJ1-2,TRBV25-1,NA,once,TGTGCCAGCAGTGAAGAGGCGGAATATGGCTACACCTTC,CASSEEAEYGYTF
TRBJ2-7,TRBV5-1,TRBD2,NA,TGCGCCAGCAGCTCCCAAGGTGGCGGGGGGGCCAGGTACGAGCAGTACTTC,CASSSQGGGGARYEQYF
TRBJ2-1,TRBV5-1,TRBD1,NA,TGCGCCAGCAGCTTGCGACAGGGACCCTACAATGAGCAGTTCTTC,CASSLRQGPYNEQFF
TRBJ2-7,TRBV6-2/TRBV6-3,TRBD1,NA,TGTGCCAGCAGTTACTCGATTAGGACAGGGGGCTCCTCGTTCTACGAGCAGTACTTC,CASSYSIRTGGSSFYEQYF
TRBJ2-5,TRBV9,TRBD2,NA,TGTGCCAGCAGCGTGACTAGCGGGCGATCAGAGACCCAGTACTTC,CASSVTSGRSETQYF
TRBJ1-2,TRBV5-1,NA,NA,TGCGCCAGCAGCCCGGACAGCGATAGAAATGGCTACACCTTC,CASSPDSDRNGYTF
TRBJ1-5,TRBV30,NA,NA,TGTGCCTGGAGTGGTATTTTAGGAGATAGCAATCAGCCCCAGCATTTT,CAWSGILGDSNQPQHF
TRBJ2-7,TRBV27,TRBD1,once,TGTGCCAGCAGTTCCGGGACAGGGGACTACGAGCAGTACTTC,CASSSGTGDYEQYF
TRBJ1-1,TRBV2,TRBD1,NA,TGTGCCAGCAGTGGACAGGGGGGCACTGAAGCTTTCTTT,CASSGQGGTEAFF
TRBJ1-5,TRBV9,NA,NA,TGTGCCAGCAGCGTCGAAAGCGATCAGCCCCAGCATTTT,CASSVESDQPQHF
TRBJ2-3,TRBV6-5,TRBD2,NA,TGTGCCAGCAGAAGGGGTGGGGGGGGCACAGATACGCAGTATTTT,CASRRGGGGTDTQYF
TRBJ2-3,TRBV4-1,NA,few,TGCGCCAGCAGCCCCCGCCCTTGGCGGGGGCCAGATACGCAGTATTTT,CASSPRPWRGPDTQYF
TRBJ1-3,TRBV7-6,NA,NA,TGTGCCAGCACCCCTTCCTCCGGAAACACCATATATTTT,CASTPSSGNTIYF
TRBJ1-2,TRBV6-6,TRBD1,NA,TGTGCCAGCAGTGCCGGGACAGACTATGGCTACACCTTC,CASSAGTDYGYTF
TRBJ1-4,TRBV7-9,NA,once,TGTGCCAGCAGCAGCGTTGAAAAACTGTTTTTT,CASSSVEKLFF
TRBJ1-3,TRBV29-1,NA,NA,TGCAGCGTTGAAGACCCGGGCTCTGGAAACACCATATATTTT,CSVEDPGSGNTIYF
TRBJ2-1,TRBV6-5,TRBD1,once,TGTGCCAGCAGGATGGGACAGGGGGGGAACAATGAGCAGTTCTTC,CASRMGQGGNNEQFF
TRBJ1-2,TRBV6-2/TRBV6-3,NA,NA,TGTGCCAGCAGCGTCTTGGGCCGATCTAACTATGGCTACACCTTC,CASSVLGRSNYGYTF
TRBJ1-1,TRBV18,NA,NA,TGTGCCAGCTCGACAACCCAGAGGGGTGGGAGGACTGAAGCTTTCTTT,CASSTTQRGGRTEAFF
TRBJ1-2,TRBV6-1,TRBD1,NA,TGTGCCAGCAGTGAAGAAAGGGCGGGACAGGCGCTGCTTTACTTC,CASSEERAGQALLYF
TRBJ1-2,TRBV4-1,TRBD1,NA,TGCGCCAGCAGCGTGGGACAGGAAACTAACTATGGCTACACCTTC,CASSVGQETNYGYTF
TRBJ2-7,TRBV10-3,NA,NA,TGTGCCATCAGTGATGGGGGACACCTAGACGAGCAGTACTTC,CAISDGGHLDEQYF
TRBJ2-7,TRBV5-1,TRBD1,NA,TGCGCCAGCAACCCGGGACAGGGAACCGAGCAGTACTTC,CASNPGQGTEQYF
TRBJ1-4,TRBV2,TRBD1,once,TGTGCCAGCAGTCTTACCAGGGACAGGCTGTTTTTT,CASSLTRDRLFF
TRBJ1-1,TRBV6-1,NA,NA,TGTGCCAGCAGTGAAGCTGGGTACTACGAGGGCGCTTTCTTT,CASSEAGYYEGAFF
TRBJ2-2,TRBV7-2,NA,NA,TGTGCCAGCAGCTTAGTCGGGGGGCAGACCGGGGAGCTGTTTTTT,CASSLVGGQTGELFF
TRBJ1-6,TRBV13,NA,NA,TGTGCCAGCAGCTTACGGGTGATGAATTCACCCCTCCACTTT,CASSLRVMNSPLHF
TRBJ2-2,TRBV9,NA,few,TGTGCCAGCAGCCCACAAAGGGACACCAGGGAGCTGTTTTTT,CASSPQRDTRELFF
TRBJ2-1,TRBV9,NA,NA,TGTGCCAGCAGCCTAGGGGGGGGCCCTTTAGAGCAGTTCTTC,CASSLGGGPLEQFF